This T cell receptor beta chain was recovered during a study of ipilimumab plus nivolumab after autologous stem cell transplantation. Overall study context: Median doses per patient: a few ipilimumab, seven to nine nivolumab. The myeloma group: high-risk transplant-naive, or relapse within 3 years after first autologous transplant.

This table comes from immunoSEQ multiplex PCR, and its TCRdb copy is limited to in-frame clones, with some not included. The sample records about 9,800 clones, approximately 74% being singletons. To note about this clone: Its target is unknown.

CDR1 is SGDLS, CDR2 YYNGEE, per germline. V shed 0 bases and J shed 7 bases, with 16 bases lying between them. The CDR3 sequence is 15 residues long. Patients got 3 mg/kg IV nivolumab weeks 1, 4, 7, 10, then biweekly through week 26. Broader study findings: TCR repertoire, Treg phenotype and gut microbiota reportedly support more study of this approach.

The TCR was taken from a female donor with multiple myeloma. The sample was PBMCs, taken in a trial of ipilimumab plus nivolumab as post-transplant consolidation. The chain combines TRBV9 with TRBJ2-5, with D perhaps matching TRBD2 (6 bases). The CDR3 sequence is CASSVADVGGSTQYF. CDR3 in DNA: TGTGCCAGCAGCGTAGCTGATGTGGGAGGTTCGACCCAGTACTTC.